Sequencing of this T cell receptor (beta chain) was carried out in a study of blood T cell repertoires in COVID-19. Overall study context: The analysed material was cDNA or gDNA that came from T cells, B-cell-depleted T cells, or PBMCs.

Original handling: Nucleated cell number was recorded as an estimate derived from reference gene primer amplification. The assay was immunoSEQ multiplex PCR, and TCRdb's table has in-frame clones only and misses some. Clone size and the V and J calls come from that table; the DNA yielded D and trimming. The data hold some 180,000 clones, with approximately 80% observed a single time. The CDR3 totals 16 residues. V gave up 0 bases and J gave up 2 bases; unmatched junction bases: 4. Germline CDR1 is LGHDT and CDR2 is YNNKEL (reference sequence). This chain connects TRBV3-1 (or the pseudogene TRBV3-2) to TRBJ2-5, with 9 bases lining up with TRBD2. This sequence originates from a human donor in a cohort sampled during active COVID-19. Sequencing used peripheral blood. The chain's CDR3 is CASSQEATSGQETQYF. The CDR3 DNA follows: TGTGCCAGCAGCCAAGAAGCGACTAGCGGACAAGAGACCCAGTACTTC.